The next 26 T cell receptor beta chains were all read from a single sample in a study of lymphopenia after photon versus proton radiotherapy. This table comes from immunoSEQ multiplex PCR, and its TCRdb copy is limited to in-frame clones, with some not included. The sample lists 150,000 to 200,000 clones, approximately 86% occurring once. The sequenced sample was peripheral blood, obtained from a patient treated with photon-based radiotherapy. The receptors were gathered from a man aged 45 to 65 with gastric cancer.

This chain connects TRBV4-1 to TRBJ2-1; 15 nucleotides match TRBD2. In germline, CDR1 is MGHRA, CDR2 YSYEKL. The CDR3 is made up of 18 amino acids. V dropped 4 bases and J dropped 8; count of bases not matched to a gene: 12. The DNA of the CDR3 is TGCGCCAGCAGCCGATCAAGGGGACTAGCGGGAGGAGGCCATGAGCAGTTCTTC. This codes for CASSRSRGLAGGGHEQFF.

The V gene is TRBV30, the J gene TRBJ1-1; a possible D gene is TRBD1 (5 bases). This CDR3 region has 14 residues. The ends were cut back, 1 base at V and 5 bases at J, with 14 bases in the middle. The germline CDR1 and CDR2 sequences are GTSNPN and SVGIG (reference sequence). In DNA, the CDR3 is TGTGCCTGGAGTGAGAGACTCCGGGGGACTGAAGCTTTCTTT. Its protein product is CAWSERLRGTEAFF.

This clone has a handful of counts. The genes are TRBV18 and TRBJ1-2; TRBD1 is a possible D gene (5 bases). Trimming left V 6 bases short and J 7 bases short, with 18 bases between. Germline V gives CDR1 KGHSH, CDR2 LQKENI. The CDR3 has 14 amino acids. DNA of the CDR3: TGTGCCAGCTCGCCCGGGGGTGGAGACGGTGGCTACACCTTC. It yields the protein CASSPGGGDGGYTF.

The chain is built from TRBV5-1 and TRBJ2-3, with 12 bases aligning to TRBD2. Unmatched junction bases numbered 8, after V lost 6 bases and J lost 6 bases. Germline V gives CDR1 SGHRS, CDR2 YFSETQ. The length of the CDR3 is 15 residues. CDR3 sequence: CASTPLAGGPDTQYF. The CDR3 nucleotides are TGCGCCAGCACCCCTCTAGCGGGAGGGCCTGATACGCAGTATTTT.

In regard to this clone: This specimen includes other DNA sequences encoding the same CDR3. This rearrangement joins TRBV5-1 to TRBJ1-3; D is uncertain. Per germline, CDR1 SGHRS and CDR2 YFSETQ. The CDR3 loop spans 14 amino acids. V lost 3 bases and J lost 1, with 8 bases in between. The DNA for the CDR3 is TGCGCCAGCAGCTCGACTGCTTCTGGAAACACCATATATTTT. This encodes CASSSTASGNTIYF.

This chain connects TRBV11-2 to TRBJ2-5, with 7 bases that match TRBD1. Unmatched junction bases numbered 5, after V lost 5 bases and J lost 5 bases. Per germline, CDR1 SGHAT and CDR2 FQNNGV. The CDR3 totals 13 residues. The CDR3 protein is CASSRQGEETQYF. The CDR3 nucleotides are TGTGCCAGCAGCAGACAGGGAGAGGAGACCCAGTACTTC.

The genes are TRBV5-1 and TRBJ2-3; the D gene is possibly TRBD1 (6 bases). The V gene lost 6 bases and the J gene lost 6 bases, with 14 bases spanning the gap. The CDR3 covers 13 residues. In germline, CDR1 is SGHRS, CDR2 YFSETQ. CDR3 sequence: CASNRGTSDTQYF. The CDR3 DNA reads TGCGCCAGCAACAGAGGGACATCCGATACGCAGTATTTT.

V usage is TRBV7-2 and J usage is TRBJ2-7, with 7 bases that match TRBD2. Germline V gene lookup returns CDR1 SGHTA and CDR2 FQGNSA. The V and J ends lost 2 bases and 3 bases, in that order; junction bases with no gene match: 7. The CDR3 has 15 residues. CDR3 coding DNA: TGTGCCAGCAGCTTAAGACTAGCTCAGTTCTACGAGCAGTACTTC. Its translation is CASSLRLAQFYEQYF. Drawing the rest from reference TRBV7-2 and TRBJ2-7, the complete variable domain is GAGVSQSPSNKVTEKGKDVELRCDPISGHTALYWYRQSLGQGLEFLIYFQGNSAPDKSGLPSDRFSAERTGGSVSTLTIQRTQQEDSAVYLCASSLRLAQFYEQYFGPGTRLTVT.

The CDR3 DNA sequence: TGTGCCAGCAGCCTTGGGGGGGGCACCTACGAGCAGTACTTC. Translating gives CASSLGGGTYEQYF. This chain joins TRBV7-2 and TRBJ2-7, with D possibly matching TRBD2 (7 bases). Germline assignment: CDR1 SGHTA and CDR2 FQGNSA. The CDR3 contains 14 residues. V gave up 5 bases and J gave up 2 bases, with 13 bases separating them.

This sequence joins TRBV4-3 and TRBJ2-1; 13 nucleotides agree with TRBD2. The J segment lost 0 bases and the V segment lost 1 base, leaving 15 bases of the junction unmatched. The germline gives CDR1 LGHNA, CDR2 YSLEER. The CDR3 extends over 22 amino acids. Written as DNA, the CDR3 is TGCGCCAGCAGCCAAGCCCCGTGGACTAGCGGGAGCCAAAGAAGCTCCTACAATGAGCAGTTCTTC. This gives the protein CASSQAPWTSGSQRSSYNEQFF.

This clone appeared once. The chain carries TRBV5-1 and TRBJ2-5, with D perhaps matching TRBD1 (6 bases). V shed 5 bases and J shed 5 bases, with 19 bases lying between them. The CDR3 totals 15 residues. Germline V gene lookup returns CDR1 SGHRS and CDR2 YFSETQ. The CDR3 region has the DNA TGCGCCAGCAGATACCCCCAAACAGGGCATGAGACCCAGTACTTC. Protein: CASRYPQTGHETQYF.

This chain connects TRBV2 to TRBJ1-5; tentatively, D is TRBD1 (5 bases). V was clipped by 6 bases and J by 1 base, with 13 bases between them. The CDR3 covers 15 residues. Germline CDR1 SNHLY, CDR2 FYNNEI. CDR3 sequence (DNA): TGTGCCAGCAGGGGGGAACAGATAAGCAATCAGCCCCAGCATTTT. Residues: CASRGEQISNQPQHF.

Written as DNA, the CDR3 is TGTGCCAGCAGCCAGCTAATCGAGACCCAGTACTTC. Residues: CASSQLIETQYF. The genes are TRBV28 and TRBJ2-5; the D is unclear. CDR1 and CDR2 (germline): MDHEN, SYDVKM. The CDR3 has 12 amino acids. V was shortened by 6 bases and J by 5 bases, with 10 bases between the two germline ends.

Worth noting for this clone: This specimen includes other DNA sequences encoding the same CDR3. The chain links TRBV28 to TRBJ1-3; 7 nucleotides align to TRBD1. Germline V gene sequence: CDR1 MDHEN, CDR2 SYDVKM. The length of the CDR3 is 15 residues. Losses at the gene ends were 3 bases for V and 0 bases for J; bases not matched to a gene: 2. The CDR3 region has the DNA TGTGCCAGCAGTTTTGGGACAGCCTCTGGAAACACCATATATTTT. It specifies CASSFGTASGNTIYF.

The V call is TRBV19, the J call TRBJ2-2, with unresolved D. From germline, CDR1 is LNHDA and CDR2 SQIVND (reference sequence). This CDR3 contains 17 residues. V was cut by 0 bases and J by 3 bases, with 14 bases left in between. CDR3 sequence: CASSIEKASLYTGELFF. In DNA, the CDR3 is TGTGCCAGTAGTATAGAGAAGGCTAGTTTATACACCGGGGAGCTGTTTTTT. The whole variable domain, remainder taken from reference TRBV19 and TRBJ2-2, is DGGITQSPKYLFRKEGQNVTLSCEQNLNHDAMYWYRQDPGQGLRLIYYSQIVNDFQKGDIAEGYSVSREKKESFPLTVTSAQKNPTAFYLCASSIEKASLYTGELFFGEGSRLTVL.

The V call is TRBV19, the J call TRBJ2-7; D not resolved. CDR1 is LNHDA and CDR2 is SQIVND in the germline V gene (reference sequence). This CDR3 region has 13 residues. The V gene lost 9 bases and the J gene lost 6 bases, with 18 bases spanning the gap. The CDR3 spells CASAQRPAAEQYF. The CDR3 DNA is TGTGCCAGCGCACAACGGCCAGCTGCCGAGCAGTACTTC.

The J gene is TRBJ2-1, the V gene TRBV28; 11 bases fit TRBD2. CDR3 length: 15 amino acids. Trimming took 6 bases from V and 7 from J; bases not matched to a gene: 8. Germline V gives CDR1 MDHEN, CDR2 SYDVKM. The CDR3 DNA is TGTGCCAGCAGCTCCACTAGCGGGGGCAATAATGAGCAGTTCTTC. Its protein product is CASSSTSGGNNEQFF.

Notes on this clone: Compared with germline, one end of the junction differs, possibly owing to a read error. CDR3 DNA: TGTGCCAGCAGTTTAGGAGTTCGCGGGGGAAGCTCCTACAATGAGCAGTTCTTC. This codes for CASSLGVRGGSSYNEQFF. The V call is TRBV11-1, the J call TRBJ2-1, with 7 bases that match TRBD2. Germline V gives CDR1 SGHAT, CDR2 FQDESV (reference sequence). The CDR3 totals 18 residues.

This chain uses TRBV29-1 with TRBJ2-3; 10 nucleotides line up with TRBD2. Germline V gene lookup returns CDR1 SQVTM and CDR2 ANQGSEA. The CDR3 covers 14 residues. V shed 5 bases and J 5 bases; nucleotides not matched to a gene: 7. As DNA, the CDR3 is TGCAGCGTTCCTCCGGGACTAGCGAAAGATACGCAGTATTTT. It translates to CSVPPGLAKDTQYF.

The sample holds one count of this clone. The genes are TRBV18 and TRBJ1-4, with 7 nucleotides matching TRBD1. The trim removed 0 bases at V and 6 bases at J, leaving 1 base unmatched. This CDR3 comprises 14 residues. In germline, CDR1 is KGHSH, CDR2 LQKENI. The chain's CDR3 is CASSPPDRDEKLFF. The CDR3 coding sequence is TGTGCCAGCTCACCACCAGACAGGGATGAAAAACTGTTTTTT.

The V call is TRBV5-1, the J call TRBJ2-2; D ambiguous. Germline CDR1 and CDR2: SGHRS and YFSETQ. The V end lost 0 bases, the J end lost 0 bases, and 6 bases lay between the germline ends. The CDR3 is 15 amino acids. This chain's CDR3 is CASSLDSSNTGELFF. In DNA, the CDR3 is TGCGCCAGCAGCTTGGATAGTTCGAACACCGGGGAGCTGTTTTTT.

This chain uses TRBV19 with TRBJ1-1, with TRBD1 matching over 8 bases. The CDR3 is 14 amino acids. CDR1 and CDR2 from the germline V gene are LNHDA and SQIVND (reference sequence). Trimming took 6 bases from V and 5 from J; bases not matched to a gene: 8. The CDR3 DNA is TGTGCCAGTAGGGTCACAGGGGGTGGAACTGAAGCTTTCTTT. Translating gives CASRVTGGGTEAFF.

The rearrangement joins TRBV11-2 to TRBJ1-1; TRBD1 might be the D (5 bases). CDR3 length: 15 amino acids. Between the trimmed V and J ends, which lost 4 bases and 1 base, there was a span of 13 bases. The V gene's germline CDR1 is SGHAT and CDR2 FQNNGV. The CDR3 protein is CASSSRAGGNTEAFF. As DNA, the CDR3 is TGTGCCAGCAGCTCCCGGGCCGGGGGGAACACTGAAGCTTTCTTT.

The chain employs TRBV21-1 and TRBJ2-7. TRBV21-1 is assigned pseudogene status. This CDR3 has 16 amino acids. CDR3 sequence (DNA): TGTGCCAGCATTTCAAAGCTCCGGGACGAACCCTACGAGCAGTACTTC. Its protein product is CASISKLRDEPYEQYF.

The rearrangement links TRBV6-1 to TRBJ1-1; 11 bases map to TRBD1. V shed 1 base and J 6 bases; nucleotides not matched to a gene: 4. The CDR3 covers 15 residues. Germline CDR1 MNHNS, CDR2 SASEGT. The CDR3: CASSEGDRGWAEAFF. CDR3 coding DNA: TGTGCCAGCAGTGAAGGGGACAGGGGGTGGGCTGAAGCTTTCTTT.

In this sample, this clone turned up once. The rearrangement links TRBV7-3 to TRBJ2-7; TRBD1 matches at 10 bases. The trim removed 2 bases at V and 0 bases at J, leaving 1 base unmatched. CDR1 is SGHTA and CDR2 is FQGTGA in the germline V gene. The CDR3 runs to 15 residues. The CDR3 DNA sequence: TGTGCCAGCAGCTTAGGGACAGGGGTCTCCTACGAGCAGTACTTC. This encodes CASSLGTGVSYEQYF.